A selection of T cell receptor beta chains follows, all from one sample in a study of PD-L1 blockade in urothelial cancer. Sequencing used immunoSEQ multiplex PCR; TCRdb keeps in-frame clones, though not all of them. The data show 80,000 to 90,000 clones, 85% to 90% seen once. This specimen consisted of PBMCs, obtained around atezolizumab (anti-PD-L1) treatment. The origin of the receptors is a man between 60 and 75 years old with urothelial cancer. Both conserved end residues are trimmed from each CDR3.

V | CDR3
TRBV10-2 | ASKVAGVETQY
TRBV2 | ASSGRVNTGELF
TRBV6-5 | ASRRAGVYEQY
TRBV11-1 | ASSRRRLAGGQNEQF
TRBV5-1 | ASSPGDGTAATYGYT
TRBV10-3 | AITRDSSGNTIY
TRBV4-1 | ASSQTAPGQGISGNTIY
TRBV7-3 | ASSLTGNEQY
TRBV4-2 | ASSPLTGSGNTIY
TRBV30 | AWNRGISYEQY
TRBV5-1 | ASSLPDTEQY
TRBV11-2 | ASSLEAVTEAF
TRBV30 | AWSVPGAGNTIY
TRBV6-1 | ASRWGQFSYT
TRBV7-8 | ASSLAQLAGDSYEQY
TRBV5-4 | ASSPREGNTDTQY
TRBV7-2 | ASSLVQGVTGELF
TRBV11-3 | ASSTGVPSYEQY
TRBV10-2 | ASSDSGGAKNIQY
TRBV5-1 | ASSPRTGSSYEQY
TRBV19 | ASSIPGYGYT
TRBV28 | ASSYNSNQPQH
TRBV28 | ASGRFSKTEAF
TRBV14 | ASSSDFGGTDTQY
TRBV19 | ASSTTGGGNQPQH
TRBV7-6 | ASSINRAGANVLT
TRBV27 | ASGTSGMGTDTQY
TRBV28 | ASSFPLQGVGQPQH
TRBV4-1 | ASSQDPGRGVNYGYT
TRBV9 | ASSVSSGRNTGELF
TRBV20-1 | SARLAEKLF
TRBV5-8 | ASSLYQGNNQPQH
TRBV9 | ASGQARLNSPLH
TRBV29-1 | SVEGLAGGSYNEQF
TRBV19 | ASRRVGGVAYEQY
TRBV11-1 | ASSLDRGEYNEQF
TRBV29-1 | SVRTRGEQF
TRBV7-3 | ASSSVVGGNTGELF